Each of the 3 T cell receptor beta chains below was sequenced from the same sample in a study of cytomegalovirus exposure and HLA in healthy donors. Researchers ran the PCR with 60 Vbeta and 13 Jbeta primers. The protocol was immunoSEQ multiplex PCR, while the TCRdb copy is restricted to in-frame clones and leaves out a portion. The sample contains under 90,000 clones, about four fifths of which appear only once. The sample comprised PBMCs. The origin of the receptors is a man between 40 and 49 years old in good health and CMV-seronegative.

This chain joins TRBV5-6 and TRBJ2-2; D gene uncertain. Germline V gives CDR1 SGHDT, CDR2 YYEEEE. V dropped 1 base and J dropped 6 bases, with 7 bases sitting between them. The CDR3 is made up of 13 amino acids. The CDR3 is CASSLSRAGELFF. The CDR3 coding sequence is TGTGCCAGCAGCTTGTCACGGGCCGGGGAGCTGTTTTTT.

V usage is TRBV6-5 and J usage is TRBJ1-1, with 7 bases matching TRBD1. The CDR3 length is 15 residues. CDR1 and CDR2 (germline): MNHEY, SVGAGI. V gave up 6 bases and J gave up 0 bases; unmatched junction bases: 7. The CDR3 reads CASRDPTGMNTEAFF. In DNA form, the CDR3 reads TGTGCCAGCAGGGACCCGACAGGGATGAACACTGAAGCTTTCTTT.

This clone was counted between two and nine times. The chain links TRBV4-3 to TRBJ1-5, with D unresolved. The CDR3 runs to 15 residues. Looked up from germline, CDR1 is LGHNA and CDR2 is YSLEER. Trimming pared 0 bases from V and 1 base from J, leaving 7 bases between. The CDR3: CASSQDSGSNQPQHF. CDR3 sequence (DNA): TGCGCCAGCAGCCAAGATAGCGGCAGCAATCAGCCCCAGCATTTT.